A single sample is the source of the 20 T cell receptor beta chains below, sequenced in a study of T-cell reconstitution after alpha-beta-depleted transplantation in children. Researchers prepared the TCRbeta library using unique molecular identifiers, the study reports. TCRdb independently ran MiXCR on the PCR reads; one entry per CDR3 protein. Seen here are approximately 430,000 distinct CDR3 sequences, 15% to 20% observed once, and the top ten hold less than 30%. Specimen: PBMCs, mostly from graft donor cells, collected 360 days after TCRalphabeta/CD19-depleted stem cell transplant. The receptors originated from a boy under two years old who had a stem cell transplant for Wiskott-Aldrich syndrome, so the T cells may come from the graft donor.

This sequence joins TRBV5-1 and TRBJ2-5, with D tentatively TRBD2 (6 bases). This CDR3 is built from 14 residues. The V gene lost 9 bases and the J gene lost 5 bases, with 20 bases spanning the gap. Germline CDR1 and CDR2: SGHRS and YFSETQ. CDR3 protein: CATGTGRSKETQYF. CDR3 DNA: TGCGCCACCGGGACTGGGAGGAGCAAGGAGACCCAGTACTTC.

The chain uses TRBV9 and TRBJ1-4, with D perhaps TRBD1 (6 bases). CDR1 and CDR2 from the germline V gene are SGDLS and YYNGEE. V was pared by 0 bases and J by 1 base, with 28 bases between. CDR3 length: 22 amino acids. The CDR3 spells CASSVVSRGAGQGPKTNEKLFF. In DNA form, the CDR3 reads TGTGCCAGCAGCGTAGTTTCGAGAGGAGCGGGCCAGGGGCCTAAAACTAATGAAAAACTGTTTTTT.

This clonotype was picked up a small number of times. The rearrangement links TRBV5-1 to TRBJ2-3; D not certain. Trimming removed 5 bases at V and 6 bases at J, with 13 bases between. Germline V gene sequence: CDR1 SGHRS, CDR2 YFSETQ. The CDR3 is 13 amino acids. Written as DNA, the CDR3 is TGCGCCAGCAGGCACGGATCCTCCGATACGCAGTATTTT. It yields the protein CASRHGSSDTQYF.

The chain carries TRBV5-1 and TRBJ2-7, with 8 bases that match TRBD1. J was trimmed by 5 bases and V by 0 bases; bases with no gene match: 4. Germline V gives CDR1 SGHRS, CDR2 YFSETQ. The CDR3 length is 14 residues. The CDR3 is CASSLVWDRNEQYF. The CDR3 bases are TGCGCCAGCAGCTTGGTTTGGGACAGGAACGAGCAGTACTTC.

This clonotype is a singleton in its sample. This chain links TRBV5-1 with TRBJ2-1, with 11 bases matching TRBD2. Losses at the gene ends were 1 base for V and 5 bases for J; bases not matched to a gene: 5. This CDR3 spans 16 amino acids. Germline CDR1 and CDR2: SGHRS and YFSETQ. CDR3 DNA sequence: TGCGCCAGCAGCTTGATGGGACTAGCGGCCAACAATGAGCAGTTCTTC. Its translation is CASSLMGLAANNEQFF.

This clonotype was counted between two and nine times. This rearrangement joins TRBV28 to TRBJ2-1; 10 bases are shared with TRBD2. The CDR3 spans 16 residues. Germline V gives CDR1 MDHEN, CDR2 SYDVKM. Trimming took 0 bases from V and 4 from J; bases not matched to a gene: 3. The chain's CDR3 is CASSLWPSGGYNEQFF. DNA of the CDR3: TGTGCCAGCAGTTTATGGCCTAGCGGGGGTTACAATGAGCAGTTCTTC.

This chain connects TRBV10-1 to TRBJ2-1; TRBD2 matches at 14 bases. Germline V gene lookup returns CDR1 WNHNN and CDR2 SYGVQD (reference sequence). This CDR3 spans 15 amino acids. Losses at the gene ends were 6 bases for V and 9 bases for J; bases not matched to a gene: 7. As DNA, the CDR3 is TGCGCCAGCAGCTACGGGACTAGCGGGAGTGGTGAGCAGTTCTTC. Protein: CASSYGTSGSGEQFF.

This clonotype occurred once. The rearrangement uses TRBV28 and TRBJ1-5, with no clear D. Germline CDR1 and CDR2: MDHEN and SYDVKM. This CDR3 contains 15 residues. V lost 3 bases to trimming and J lost 0 bases, with 9 bases between them. The DNA for the CDR3 is TGTGCCAGCAGTTTTTACAGAGATAGCAATCAGCCCCAGCATTTT. It translates to CASSFYRDSNQPQHF.

CDR3 amino acids: CSARDKLAGEDNEQFF. The CDR3 bases are TGCAGTGCTAGAGATAAGCTAGCGGGAGAGGACAATGAGCAGTTCTTC. The genes are TRBV20-1 and TRBJ2-1; 10 positions match TRBD2. Germline CDR1 and CDR2: DFQATT and SNEGSKA (reference sequence). The CDR3 runs 16 residues. Germline trimming cut 0 bases from V and 5 bases from J; bases unmatched to any gene: 7.

This clonotype came up a few times. The rearrangement joins TRBV7-9 to TRBJ1-5, with D uncertain. Trimming took 2 bases from V and 11 from J, leaving 13 bases between them. The CDR3 extends over 13 amino acids. Germline-derived CDR1 and CDR2 are SEHNR and FQNEAQ (reference sequence). This CDR3 reads CASSLNSPRAQHF. CDR3 bases: TGTGCCAGCAGCTTAAACTCGCCGAGGGCCCAGCATTTT. Drawing the rest from reference TRBV7-9 and TRBJ1-5, the complete variable domain is DTGVSQNPRHKITKRGQNVTFRCDPISEHNRLYWYRQTLGQGPEFLTYFQNEAQLEKSRLLSDRFSAERPKGSFSTLEIQRTEQGDSAMYLCASSLNSPRAQHFGDGTRLSIL.

J is TRBJ2-2 and V is TRBV7-9; 12 bases line up with TRBD1. Looked up from germline, CDR1 is SEHNR and CDR2 is FQNEAQ (reference sequence). The junction had 8 bases not matched to a gene; V was cut back by 5 bases and J by 4 bases. The CDR3 is 17 residues long. DNA for the CDR3: TGTGCCAGCAGCCGCCGGGACAGGGGGCGGTTCACCGGGGAGCTGTTTTTT. The encoded protein is CASSRRDRGRFTGELFF.

This clonotype has only a few counts. The genes are TRBV28 and TRBJ2-2, with 10 bases matching TRBD1. This CDR3 spans 14 amino acids. The ends lost 9 bases at V and 4 bases at J; junction bases unmatched: 5. Germline CDR1 MDHEN, CDR2 SYDVKM. The CDR3 DNA is TGTGCCAGTAAGACAGGGGGCGGCACCGGGGAGCTGTTTTTT. Residues: CASKTGGGTGELFF.

The chain couples TRBV2 to TRBJ2-1, with TRBD1 identical over 9 bases. The ends lost 4 bases at V and 4 bases at J; junction bases unmatched: 5. From germline, CDR1 is SNHLY and CDR2 FYNNEI. This CDR3 comprises 15 residues. CDR3 DNA: TGTGCCAGCAGTGTGGGACAGGGCACATACAATGAGCAGTTCTTC. Amino acids: CASSVGQGTYNEQFF.

This rearrangement joins TRBV10-3 to TRBJ2-1; D call uncertain. V was trimmed by 6 bases and J by 8 bases, leaving 23 bases between them. This CDR3 is 16 amino acids long. Germline V gives CDR1 ENHRY, CDR2 SYGVKD. The CDR3, as DNA: TGTGCCATCAGCTCCCACAAGATGGGGTTTAAGGATGAGCAGTTCTTC. Encoded protein: CAISSHKMGFKDEQFF.

This clonotype was observed a handful of times. The V call is TRBV2, the J call TRBJ2-1, with D possibly called TRBD1 or TRBD2 (5 bases each). V was pared by 6 bases and J by 8 bases, with 14 bases between. The CDR3 sequence is 13 residues long. CDR1 and CDR2 (germline): SNHLY, FYNNEI. The CDR3 sequence: CASRGTVVDEQFF. CDR3 bases: TGTGCCAGCAGGGGGACCGTAGTCGATGAGCAGTTCTTC.

This chain uses TRBV29-1 with TRBJ2-7, with D maybe TRBD1 (5 bases). The CDR3 is made up of 13 amino acids. From germline, CDR1 is SQVTM and CDR2 ANQGSEA. V shed 6 bases and J shed 0 bases, with 12 bases lying between them. This chain's CDR3 is CSVVDSFSYEQYF. CDR3 coding DNA: TGCAGCGTCGTTGACAGTTTCTCCTACGAGCAGTACTTC.

This clonotype has a count of ten or more. This rearrangement joins TRBV12-3 or TRBV12-4 to TRBJ2-4; TRBD2 might be the D (6 bases). The CDR3 has 14 amino acids. Trimming pared 2 bases from V and 1 base from J, leaving 6 bases between. Written as DNA, the CDR3 is TGTGCCAGCAGTTTACGGGGGGCCAAAAACATTCAGTACTTC. Its translation: CASSLRGAKNIQYF.

This chain uses TRBV3-1 with TRBJ2-7, with D possibly TRBD2 on 5 matching bases. CDR3 length: 15 residues. The V gene's germline CDR1 is LGHDT and CDR2 YNNKEL (reference sequence). V dropped 1 base and J dropped 3 bases, with 13 bases sitting between them. CDR3 in DNA: TGTGCCAGCAGCCAAGGCACGGGCGGGCGCTACGAGCAGTACTTC. This codes for CASSQGTGGRYEQYF.

J is TRBJ2-7 and V is TRBV12-3 or TRBV12-4; maybe TRBD1 (6 bases). The V gene lost 3 bases and the J gene lost 6 bases, with 15 bases spanning the gap. The CDR3 is 14 residues long. CDR3 sequence: CASSFGGVLVEQYF. The CDR3 DNA sequence: TGTGCCAGCAGTTTTGGGGGCGTCTTAGTCGAGCAGTACTTC.

The gene calls are TRBV15 and TRBJ2-4; D is unclear. The CDR3 sequence is 14 residues long. The germline V and J ends were trimmed by 0 bases and 2 bases, with 5 bases remaining between them. Germline CDR1 and CDR2: LNHNV and YYDKDF (reference sequence). CDR3 bases: TGTGCCACCAGCAGAGACAGGTCCAAAAACATTCAGTACTTC. Its protein product is CATSRDRSKNIQYF. The full variable domain, rest sourced from reference TRBV15 and TRBJ2-4, is DAMVIQNPRYQVTQFGKPVTLSCSQTLNHNVMYWYQQKSSQAPKLLFHYYDKDFNNEADTPDNFQSRRPNTSFCFLDIRSPGLGDTAMYLCATSRDRSKNIQYFGAGTRLSVL.